This T cell receptor (beta chain) is from a study of T cell clonotyping in hematopoietic cell transplantation. Libraries were prepared by immunoSEQ multiplex PCR; TCRdb keeps only in-frame clonotypes and omits some of them. Here the sample spans about 15,000 clones, 90% to 95% being singletons. V was cut by 3 bases and J by 3 bases, with 9 bases left in between. This CDR3 has 14 residues. Looked up from germline, CDR1 is SEHNR and CDR2 is FQNEAQ (reference sequence). Note on this clone: Its antigen is undetermined.

Study results and caveats: No sorting was done, leaving CD4 and CD8 contributions mixed.

This sample comprised PBMCs, obtained 30 days after allogeneic stem cell transplant. This chain uses TRBV7-9 with TRBJ1-5, with D possibly TRBD1 on 6 matching bases. This TCR came from a male patient over 55 who had an allogeneic stem cell transplant from an unrelated donor, so the T cells may come from the graft donor. Some clones in this sample may be carry-over from other donors' samples. The DNA for the CDR3 is TGTGCCAGCAGCTTTCCAGGGGACAATCAGCCCCAGCATTTT. Protein: CASSFPGDNQPQHF.